The 10 T cell receptor beta chains given below trace back to one sample, sequenced in a study of T-cell reconstitution after alpha-beta-depleted transplantation in children. Unique molecular identifiers featured in how the TCRbeta library was prepared. TCRdb redid the calling of the PCR reads with MiXCR, one entry per CDR3 protein. The sample holds about 300,000 distinct CDR3 sequences; about 9.5% are singletons and the top ten take just under 7.5%. The source was PBMCs, collected before TCRalphabeta/CD19-depleted stem cell transplant. These receptors came from a boy in the first two years of life with acute myeloid leukemia, due to receive a stem cell transplant.

The chain recombines TRBV7-2 with TRBJ2-3; 11 bases map to TRBD2. Per germline, CDR1 SGHTA and CDR2 FQGNSA. The CDR3 sequence is 17 residues long. Trimming removed 0 bases from V and 4 bases from J; junction bases left unmatched: 6. CDR3 sequence: CASSLAITSGGPDTQYF. CDR3 nucleotides: TGTGCCAGCAGCTTAGCGATAACTAGCGGGGGCCCAGATACGCAGTATTTT.

This clonotype occurred many times. The chain joins TRBV7-6 to TRBJ1-1; the match to TRBD1 covers 7 bases. The V gene's germline CDR1 is SGHVS and CDR2 FNYEAQ. The CDR3 sequence is 12 residues long. V gave up 4 bases and J gave up 9 bases; unmatched junction bases: 5. CDR3 sequence reads: CASSSDRVQAFF. CDR3 in DNA: TGTGCCAGCAGCTCCGACAGGGTTCAAGCTTTCTTT.

Ten or more counts support this clonotype. The chain combines TRBV7-3 with TRBJ2-2; the D is unclear. The CDR3 contains 12 residues. CDR1 SGHTA and CDR2 FQGTGA come from the germline V gene. The V and J ends lost 5 bases and 6 bases respectively, with 7 bases between them. CDR3 bases: TGTGCCAGCAGCCACGTCTCCGGGGAGCTGTTTTTT. This gives the protein CASSHVSGELFF. Full variable domain (missing parts from reference TRBV7-3 and TRBJ2-2): GAGVSQTPSNKVTEKGKYVELRCDPISGHTALYWYRQSLGQGPEFLIYFQGTGAADDSGLPNDRFFAVRPEGSVSTLKIQRTERGDSAVYLCASSHVSGELFFGEGSRLTVL.

This clonotype showed up many times. This chain joins TRBV7-9 and TRBJ2-5, with 7 bases matching TRBD2. The J segment lost 3 bases and the V segment lost 1 base, leaving 2 bases of the junction unmatched. This CDR3 region has 14 residues. The germline V gene has CDR1 SEHNR and CDR2 FQNEAQ (reference sequence). The CDR3 nucleotides read TGTGCCAGCAGCTTAGTTGGACTAGAAGAGACCCAGTACTTC. It codes for CASSLVGLEETQYF.

This clonotype was counted between two and nine times. V gene TRBV28 combines with J gene TRBJ1-2; D gene unclear. The CDR3 length is 13 residues. V gave up 5 bases and J gave up 4 bases, with 11 bases separating them. Looked up from germline, CDR1 is MDHEN and CDR2 is SYDVKM. CDR3 residues: CASSPRRPYGYTF. The CDR3, as DNA: TGTGCCAGCAGTCCACGGCGGCCCTATGGCTACACCTTC.

This clonotype was counted many times. This chain joins TRBV14 and TRBJ2-3; 13 positions agree with TRBD2. With 4 bases clipped from V and 4 bases from J, the junction kept 5 bases outside the gene matches. Per germline, CDR1 SGHDN and CDR2 FVKESK. The CDR3 spans 16 residues. The CDR3 sequence is CASSRRLAGGADTQYF. The CDR3 DNA reads as TGTGCCAGCAGCCGGCGACTAGCGGGAGGAGCAGATACGCAGTATTTT.

The rearrangement uses TRBV28 and TRBJ2-3; D not certain. The germline gives CDR1 MDHEN, CDR2 SYDVKM. The CDR3 is 17 amino acids. V was trimmed by 5 bases and J by 0 bases, leaving 18 bases between them. The CDR3 nucleotides are TGTGCCAGCAGTGGGCTCGGCAGGACCGCTAGCACAGATACGCAGTATTTT. This encodes CASSGLGRTASTDTQYF.

The sample holds many counts of this clonotype. This sequence joins TRBV15 and TRBJ1-4; 7 nucleotides agree with TRBD1. Germline assignment: CDR1 LNHNV and CDR2 YYDKDF (reference sequence). The length of the CDR3 is 17 residues. With V trimmed by 3 bases and J by 5 bases, 12 bases remained unmatched. CDR3 DNA: TGTGCCACCAGCAGCCCTTCCAGGGGGGCCTTGAATGAAAAACTGTTTTTT. This codes for CATSSPSRGALNEKLFF.

The rearrangement uses TRBV6-5 and TRBJ2-7; possible D gene TRBD1, 6 bases. Trimming took 10 bases from V and 1 from J, leaving 17 bases between them. CDR3 length: 14 amino acids. CDR1 is MNHEY and CDR2 is SVGAGI in the germline V gene. The CDR3 bases are TGTGCCACGAACAGGGCTTTAACGTCCTACGAGCAGTACTTC. It encodes CATNRALTSYEQYF.

In DNA form, the CDR3 reads TGTGCCAGCAGCTATGGACTAGCGGGAGCCCCGGATACGCAGTATTTT. Its translation: CASSYGLAGAPDTQYF. This sequence joins TRBV7-3 and TRBJ2-3; 13 nucleotides align to TRBD2. This CDR3 spans 16 amino acids. The ends lost 4 bases at V and 6 bases at J; junction bases unmatched: 7. Germline assignment: CDR1 SGHTA and CDR2 FQGTGA.